These 18 T cell receptor beta chains came from one sample sequenced in a study of cytomegalovirus exposure and HLA in healthy donors. Libraries were prepared by immunoSEQ multiplex PCR; TCRdb keeps only in-frame clonotypes and omits some of them. The table includes about 120,000 clones, 80% to 90% detected once. Sequenced input: PBMCs. Receptors were obtained from a man younger than 35 in good health and CMV-seropositive.

This chain connects TRBV5-1 to TRBJ2-5; D possibly corresponds to TRBD1 (6 bases). This CDR3 has 15 residues. Trimming left V 0 bases short and J 3 bases short, with 12 bases between. Germline lookup yields CDR1 SGHRS and CDR2 YFSETQ. The CDR3 loop reads CASSLVGTQKETQYF. CDR3 DNA sequence: TGCGCCAGCAGCTTGGTCGGGACACAGAAAGAGACCCAGTACTTC. The full variable domain, in which reference TRBV5-1 and TRBJ2-5 provide the parts outside the CDR3, is KAGVTQTPRYLIKTRGQQVTLSCSPISGHRSVSWYQQTPGQGLQFLFEYFSETQRNKGNFPGRFSGRQFSNSRSEMNVSTLELGDSALYLCASSLVGTQKETQYFGPGTRLLVL.

The chain couples TRBV18 to TRBJ2-3; D call uncertain. The germline V gene encodes CDR1 KGHSH and CDR2 LQKENI. The V and J ends lost 3 bases and 2 bases respectively, with 9 bases between them. The CDR3 runs 14 residues. CDR3 sequence: CASSPPSFTDTQYF. In DNA, the CDR3 is TGTGCCAGCTCACCCCCCTCTTTCACAGATACGCAGTATTTT.

The CDR3 coding sequence is TGTGCCATCAGTGACCCTCGAAGAGATTTTAGTGCACCCCTCCACTTT. Translated, it gives CAISDPRRDFSAPLHF. The chain combines TRBV10-3 with TRBJ1-6; D remains unclear. The CDR3 covers 16 residues. The ends were cut back, 3 bases at V and 11 bases at J, with 20 bases in the middle. The germline CDR1 and CDR2 sequences are ENHRY and SYGVKD.

This clone was detected once. V is TRBV7-6 and J is TRBJ1-3; D not certain. This CDR3 contains 16 residues. The V gene lost 1 base and the J gene lost 0 bases, with 10 bases spanning the gap. Germline lookup yields CDR1 SGHVS and CDR2 FNYEAQ. The chain's CDR3 is CASSLGGLNSGNTIYF. The CDR3 DNA is TGTGCCAGCAGCTTAGGAGGCTTAAACTCTGGAAACACCATATATTTT.

This chain uses TRBV28 with TRBJ1-4; D is undetermined. CDR3 length: 11 residues. Per germline, CDR1 MDHEN and CDR2 SYDVKM. V gave up 5 bases and J gave up 8 bases, with 6 bases separating them. The CDR3 sequence: CASSGREKLFF. The CDR3 nucleotides read TGTGCCAGCAGTGGGCGAGAAAAACTGTTTTTT.

The chain combines TRBV6-5 with TRBJ1-4; no clear D. Trimming cost V 0 bases and J 7 bases, with 12 bases left between them. The CDR3 is 15 residues long. CDR1 MNHEY and CDR2 SVGAGI come from the germline V gene. CDR3 amino acids: CASSYSDTIGEKLFF. The CDR3 nucleotides are TGTGCCAGCAGTTACTCAGACACGATCGGTGAAAAACTGTTTTTT.

The rearrangement joins TRBV11-1 to TRBJ2-3; D is ambiguous. Germline V gene data show CDR1 as SGHAT and CDR2 as FQDESV (reference sequence). This CDR3 is 14 amino acids long. Trimming took off 3 bases at V and 0 bases at J, with 7 bases between the two ends. Here the CDR3 reads CASSFLGSTDTQYF. The DNA for the CDR3 is TGTGCCAGCAGCTTTTTGGGCAGCACAGATACGCAGTATTTT.

Here the CDR3 reads CASTDRFLNTEAFF. Here the CDR3 DNA reads TGTGCCAGCACCGACAGGTTCTTGAACACTGAAGCTTTCTTT. The chain carries TRBV6-1 and TRBJ1-1, with D perhaps matching TRBD1 (6 bases). Looked up from germline, CDR1 is MNHNS and CDR2 is SASEGT. The V end was cut by 7 bases, the J end by 0 bases, with 12 bases between. The CDR3 has 14 amino acids.

This chain joins TRBV19 and TRBJ2-3; D remains unclear. The V gene lost 4 bases and the J gene lost 2 bases, with 7 bases spanning the gap. This CDR3 region has 13 residues. Germline V gene data show CDR1 as LNHDA and CDR2 as SQIVND (reference sequence). The CDR3, as DNA: TGTGCCAGTAGTAGGGCTAACACAGATACGCAGTATTTT. Amino acid sequence: CASSRANTDTQYF.

The chain couples TRBV6-5 to TRBJ1-1; possibly TRBD1 for D (6 bases). V gave up 2 bases and J gave up 3 bases, with 13 bases separating them. Germline CDR1 is MNHEY and CDR2 is SVGAGI. The CDR3 runs to 15 residues. The CDR3, as DNA: TGTGCCAGCAGTTACAACACCAGGGGTGACACTGAAGCTTTCTTT. It yields the protein CASSYNTRGDTEAFF.

V is TRBV7-8 and J is TRBJ1-5, with D uncertain. Trimming pared 5 bases from V and 1 base from J, leaving 15 bases between. Germline V lookup: CDR1 SGHVS, CDR2 FQNEAQ. This CDR3 contains 16 residues. The CDR3 DNA sequence: TGTGCCAGCAGCCATGGGCGGGGAGGCAGCAATCAGCCCCAGCATTTT. Amino acids: CASSHGRGGSNQPQHF.

The chain combines TRBV7-9 with TRBJ1-4; maybe TRBD1 (5 bases). The CDR3 is made up of 17 amino acids. Between the trimmed V and J ends, which lost 5 bases and 3 bases, there was a span of 19 bases. Germline-derived CDR1 and CDR2 are SEHNR and FQNEAQ (reference sequence). The CDR3 DNA reads TGTGCCAGCAGCGCCACCCCTTGGGGGGGGGCTAATGAAAAACTGTTTTTT. It yields the protein CASSATPWGGANEKLFF.

This sequence joins TRBV6-6 and TRBJ2-3, with 7 bases fitting TRBD2. Germline values: CDR1 MNHNY, CDR2 SVGAGI (reference sequence). V trimming: 11 bases; J trimming: 0 bases; junction bases outside the gene matches: 11. The CDR3 sequence is 15 residues long. The CDR3, as DNA: TGTGCCCACACCCGGGGGGAGCTTAGCACAGATACGCAGTATTTT. As protein: CAHTRGELSTDTQYF.

DNA for the CDR3: TGTGCCAGCAGCTTAGAACGGGATTCTGAAGCTTTCTTT. This gives the protein CASSLERDSEAFF. The chain recombines TRBV7-6 with TRBJ1-1; D remains unclear. The CDR3 is 13 amino acids. Germline V gene lookup returns CDR1 SGHVS and CDR2 FNYEAQ. Trimming stripped 1 base from V and 6 bases from J, with 9 bases between.

This chain connects TRBV10-3 to TRBJ2-1; D uncertain. The CDR3 is made up of 15 amino acids. The germline gives CDR1 ENHRY, CDR2 SYGVKD. The V end was cut by 2 bases, the J end by 8 bases, with 16 bases between. The CDR3 is CAISEVQSLNDEQFF. The CDR3 DNA sequence: TGTGCCATCAGTGAGGTACAGAGCCTCAACGATGAGCAGTTCTTC.

The CDR3 loop reads CASSLQGNEKLFF. The DNA of the CDR3 is TGTGCCAGCAGTTTACAGGGAAATGAAAAACTGTTTTTT. The rearrangement joins TRBV28 to TRBJ1-4, with D perhaps matching TRBD1 (5 bases). Germline lookup yields CDR1 MDHEN and CDR2 SYDVKM. V lost 2 bases and J 5 bases, leaving 6 bases between the germline ends. The CDR3 covers 13 residues.

The chain combines TRBV27 with TRBJ2-5, with 9 bases matching TRBD1. The germline CDR1 and CDR2 sequences are MNHEY and SMNVEV (reference sequence). CDR3 length: 15 amino acids. V trimming: 4 bases; J trimming: 9 bases; junction bases outside the gene matches: 12. The CDR3 nucleotides are TGTGCCAGCAGTTCCCCAGACAGGGGGACCGGGTCCCAGTACTTC. As protein: CASSSPDRGTGSQYF.

The chain employs TRBV11-2 and TRBJ2-7, with 10 nucleotides matching TRBD1. After removal of 5 bases from V and 4 bases from J, the junction contained 5 bases not matched to a gene. The CDR3 runs to 14 residues. Looked up from germline, CDR1 is SGHAT and CDR2 is FQNNGV. DNA for the CDR3: TGTGCCAGCAGCCCGGGGACAGGGGCGTACGAGCAGTACTTC. It encodes CASSPGTGAYEQYF.